The clone carrying this T cell receptor beta chain was recorded a few times. The antigen remains undetermined. This sample stems from a study of post-analysis software for immune sequencing data. Study observations and caveats: The F measure placed samples prepared in the same batch into strongly shared clusters. Higher frequency in patients than in controls was seen for roughly five TRBV segments, with TRBV5-6, TRBV5-1 and TRBV20-1 among them. Among multiple sclerosis patients, normalized Chao1 diversity was significantly below that of controls.

J lost 1 base, V lost 3 bases, and 6 bases had no gene match. CDR3 size: 17 residues. The germline gives CDR1 MGHRA, CDR2 YSYEKL. Unique molecular identifiers were carried by the TCR beta cDNA libraries. TCRdb recomputed calls from the PCR reads with MiXCR, one row per CDR3 protein. The sample holds roughly 600,000 distinct CDR3 sequences, roughly 40% seen once. This TCR came from a girl aged 5-17 years with multiple sclerosis. The source material was blood. This chain links TRBV4-1 with TRBJ1-4; 9 bases agree with TRBD1. The CDR3 nucleotides read TGCGCCAGCAGCCACGGACAGGGGAGGTTAACTAATGAAAAACTGTTTTTT. Protein product: CASSHGQGRLTNEKLFF.